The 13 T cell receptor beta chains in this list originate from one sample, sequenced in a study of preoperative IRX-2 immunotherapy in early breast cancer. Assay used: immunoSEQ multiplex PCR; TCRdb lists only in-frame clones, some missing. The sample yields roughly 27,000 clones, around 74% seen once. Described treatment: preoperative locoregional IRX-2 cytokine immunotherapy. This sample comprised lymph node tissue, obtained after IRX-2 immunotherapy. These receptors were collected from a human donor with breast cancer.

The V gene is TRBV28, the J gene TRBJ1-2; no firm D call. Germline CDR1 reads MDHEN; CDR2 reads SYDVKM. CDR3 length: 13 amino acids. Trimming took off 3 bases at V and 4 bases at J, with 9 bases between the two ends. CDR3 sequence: CASSFGRPYGYTF. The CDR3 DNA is TGTGCCAGCAGTTTTGGACGGCCCTATGGCTACACCTTC.

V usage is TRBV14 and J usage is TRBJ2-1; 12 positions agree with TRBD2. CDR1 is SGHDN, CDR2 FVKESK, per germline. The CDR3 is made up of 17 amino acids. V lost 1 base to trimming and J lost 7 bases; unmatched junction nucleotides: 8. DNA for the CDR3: TGTGCCAGCAGCCAAGCCTTACTAGCGGGGGGCTGGAATGAGCAGTTCTTC. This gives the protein CASSQALLAGGWNEQFF.

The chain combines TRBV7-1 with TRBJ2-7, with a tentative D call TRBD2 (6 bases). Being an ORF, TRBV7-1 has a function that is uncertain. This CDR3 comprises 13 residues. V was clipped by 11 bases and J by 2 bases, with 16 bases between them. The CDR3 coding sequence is TGTGCCTCGGGGACTGCGGGTCCCTACGAGCAGTACTTC. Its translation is CASGTAGPYEQYF.

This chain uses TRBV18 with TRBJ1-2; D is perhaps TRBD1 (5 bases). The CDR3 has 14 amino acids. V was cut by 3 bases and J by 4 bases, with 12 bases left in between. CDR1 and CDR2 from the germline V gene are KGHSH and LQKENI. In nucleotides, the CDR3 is TGTGCCAGCTCACCGCGGGGTGACAGCTATGGCTACACCTTC. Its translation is CASSPRGDSYGYTF.

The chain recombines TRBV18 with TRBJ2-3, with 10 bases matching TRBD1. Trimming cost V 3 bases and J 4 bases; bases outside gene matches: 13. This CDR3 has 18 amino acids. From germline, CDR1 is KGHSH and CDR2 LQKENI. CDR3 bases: TGTGCCAGCTCACCTTTTCGACCGGGACAGGGGTTTGCAGATACGCAGTATTTT. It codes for CASSPFRPGQGFADTQYF.

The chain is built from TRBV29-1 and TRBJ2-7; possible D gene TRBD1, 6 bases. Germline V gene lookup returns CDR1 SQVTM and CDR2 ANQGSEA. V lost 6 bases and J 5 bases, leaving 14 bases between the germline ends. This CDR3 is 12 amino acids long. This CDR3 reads CSVRPGDNEQYF. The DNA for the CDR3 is TGCAGCGTCAGACCAGGGGACAACGAGCAGTACTTC.

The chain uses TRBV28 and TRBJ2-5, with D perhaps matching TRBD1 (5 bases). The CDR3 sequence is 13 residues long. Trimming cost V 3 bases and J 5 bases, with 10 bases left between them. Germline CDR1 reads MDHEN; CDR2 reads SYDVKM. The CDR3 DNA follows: TGTGCCAGCAGTTTGCAGGGTGGGGAGACCCAGTACTTC. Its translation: CASSLQGGETQYF. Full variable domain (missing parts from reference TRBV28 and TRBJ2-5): DVKVTQSSRYLVKRTGEKVFLECVQDMDHENMFWYRQDPGLGLRLIYFSYDVKMKEKGDIPEGYSVSREKKERFSLILESASTNQTSMYLCASSLQGGETQYFGPGTRLLVL.

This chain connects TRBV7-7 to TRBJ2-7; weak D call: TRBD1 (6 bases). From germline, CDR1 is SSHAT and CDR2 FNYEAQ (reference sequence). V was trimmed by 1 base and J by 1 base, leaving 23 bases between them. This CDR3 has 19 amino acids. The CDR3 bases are TGTGCCAGCAGCTTAGATTCTCGTTTTTCCGGGACACGGTCCTACGAGCAGTACTTC. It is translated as CASSLDSRFSGTRSYEQYF.

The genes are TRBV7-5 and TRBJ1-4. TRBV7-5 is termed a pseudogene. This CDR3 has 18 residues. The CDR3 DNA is TGTGCCAGCAGCTTGACCGACCTCTTCGGGATGGACGGTGAAAAACTGTTTTTT. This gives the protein CASSLTDLFGMDGEKLFF.

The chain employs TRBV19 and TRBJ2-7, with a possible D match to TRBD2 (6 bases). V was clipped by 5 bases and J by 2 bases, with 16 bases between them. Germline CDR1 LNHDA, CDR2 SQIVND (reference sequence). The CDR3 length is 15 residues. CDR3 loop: CASSQPGLEAYEQYF. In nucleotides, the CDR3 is TGTGCCAGTAGTCAACCGGGACTGGAAGCCTACGAGCAGTACTTC.

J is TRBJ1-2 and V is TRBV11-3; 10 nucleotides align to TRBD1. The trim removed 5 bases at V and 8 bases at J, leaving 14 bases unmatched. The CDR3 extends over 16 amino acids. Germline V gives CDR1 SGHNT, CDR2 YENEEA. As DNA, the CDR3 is TGTGCCAGCAGCCCTCAGACAGGGGGCTCCCGAGGAGGCTACACCTTC. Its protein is CASSPQTGGSRGGYTF.

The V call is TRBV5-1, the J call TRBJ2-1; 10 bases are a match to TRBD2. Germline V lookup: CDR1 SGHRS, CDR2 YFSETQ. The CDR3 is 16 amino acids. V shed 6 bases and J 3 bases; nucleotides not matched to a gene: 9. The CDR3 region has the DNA TGCGCCAGCACCTCTGGGGCTAGCGGGGGCTACAATGAGCAGTTCTTC. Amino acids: CASTSGASGGYNEQFF.

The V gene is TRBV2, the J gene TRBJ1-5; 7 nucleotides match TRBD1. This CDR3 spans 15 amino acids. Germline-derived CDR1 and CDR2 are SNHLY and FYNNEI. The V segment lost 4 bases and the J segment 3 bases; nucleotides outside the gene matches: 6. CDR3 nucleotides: TGTGCCAGCAGTGTTCAGGGACAGAACAATCAGCCCCAGCATTTT. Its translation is CASSVQGQNNQPQHF.